A single sample gave rise to the 31 T cell receptor beta chains below, sequenced in a study of OX40 agonist ivuxolimab in advanced cancers. The protocol was immunoSEQ multiplex PCR, while the TCRdb copy is restricted to in-frame clones and leaves out a portion. The table shows 55,000 to 75,000 clones, with about 89% occurring only once. The starting material was CD4+ or CD8+ T cells sorted from blood, obtained in a trial of the OX40 agonist ivuxolimab. The source is an adult with an advanced solid tumor such as melanoma, head and neck, liver or kidney cancer.

The chain has TRBV7-5 and TRBJ2-5. TRBV7-5 is a pseudogene. The CDR3 length is 14 residues. The chain's CDR3 is CARRPRRVQETQYF. The DNA of the CDR3 is TGTGCCAGAAGACCCAGACGAGTCCAAGAGACCCAGTACTTC.

The CDR3 region is CASSHGGEETQYF. The DNA of the CDR3 is TGTGCCAGCAGCCACGGGGGAGAAGAGACCCAGTACTTC. The chain has TRBV6-5 and TRBJ2-5; possible D gene TRBD2, 6 bases. V was pared by 6 bases and J by 3 bases, with 11 bases between. The germline CDR1 and CDR2 sequences are MNHEY and SVGAGI. The CDR3 has 13 residues.

J is TRBJ2-7 and V is TRBV5-8; D not resolved. Trimming removed 4 bases at V and 1 base at J, with 9 bases between. Germline V gene sequence: CDR1 SGHTS, CDR2 YDEGEE. This CDR3 is built from 13 residues. CDR3 amino acids: CASSQDTSYEQYF. The CDR3 DNA reads as TGTGCCAGCAGCCAAGACACATCCTACGAGCAGTACTTC.

The chain links TRBV27 to TRBJ2-5, with TRBD2 matching over 10 bases. Germline CDR1 MNHEY, CDR2 SMNVEV (reference sequence). This CDR3 region has 14 residues. Trimming cost V 3 bases and J 10 bases; bases outside gene matches: 8. CDR3 bases: TGTGCCAGCAGTTTTGGAACTAGCGGGGTGGGCCAGTACTTC. The encoded protein is CASSFGTSGVGQYF.

This clone was seen once. V is TRBV19 and J is TRBJ2-1; D is uncertain. The CDR3 is 12 residues long. Per germline, CDR1 LNHDA and CDR2 SQIVND (reference sequence). The V gene lost 7 bases and the J gene lost 0 bases, with 4 bases spanning the gap. This CDR3 is CASTDSYNEQFF. For the CDR3, the DNA is TGTGCCAGTACTGACTCCTACAATGAGCAGTTCTTC.

This clone was seen just once. The CDR3 loop is CASSLGDTYEQYF. CDR3 coding DNA: TGTGCCAGCAGCTTAGGGGACACCTACGAGCAGTACTTC. This sequence joins TRBV7-9 and TRBJ2-7; weak D call: TRBD1 (6 bases). The CDR3 consists of 13 residues. Trimming removed 1 base from V and 2 bases from J, with 6 bases in between. CDR1 and CDR2 from the germline V gene are SEHNR and FQNEAQ (reference sequence).

About this clone: Within the sample, other DNA sequences also encode this same CDR3. V gene TRBV28 combines with J gene TRBJ1-5; TRBD1 matches at 7 bases. The germline gives CDR1 MDHEN, CDR2 SYDVKM. Germline trimming cut 0 bases from V and 2 bases from J; bases unmatched to any gene: 10. CDR3 size: 18 residues. CDR3 DNA sequence: TGTGCCAGCAGTTTATGGGGTGACAGGGTCGGCGGCAATCAGCCCCAGCATTTT. Its translation: CASSLWGDRVGGNQPQHF.

Regarding this clone: The same CDR3 also results from other DNA sequences found in this sample. The rearrangement uses TRBV27 and TRBJ2-7; 10 bases align to TRBD1. Germline trimming cut 3 bases from V and 4 bases from J; bases unmatched to any gene: 3. The CDR3 spans 14 residues. Germline-derived CDR1 and CDR2 are MNHEY and SMNVEV (reference sequence). The CDR3 here is CASSFGTGAYEQYF. CDR3 nucleotides: TGTGCCAGCAGTTTCGGGACAGGGGCTTACGAGCAGTACTTC.

The chain has TRBV19 and TRBJ2-7; no definite D call. The CDR3 is made up of 12 amino acids. The germline CDR1 and CDR2 sequences are LNHDA and SQIVND (reference sequence). The V end lost 1 base, the J end lost 6 bases, and 7 bases lay between the germline ends. In nucleotides, the CDR3 is TGTGCCAGTAGTATAGTAAGAGGCGAGCAGTACTTC. The encoded protein is CASSIVRGEQYF.

The J gene is TRBJ2-5, the V gene TRBV5-4, with D possibly matching TRBD2 (6 bases). Trimming pared 3 bases from V and 1 base from J, leaving 16 bases between. This CDR3 contains 16 residues. CDR1 is SGHNT and CDR2 is YYREEE in the germline V gene (reference sequence). CDR3 in DNA: TGTGCCAGCAGCTCCAGAGTTGCGGGATTCCAAGAGACCCAGTACTTC. Protein sequence: CASSSRVAGFQETQYF.

The rearrangement uses TRBV27 and TRBJ1-2; TRBD1 aligns across 11 bases. Germline loops: CDR1 MNHEY, CDR2 SMNVEV (reference sequence). V lost 4 bases and J lost 4; bases outside the gene matches: 11. The CDR3 is 17 residues long. CDR3 amino acids: CASSSRGQGVVSYGYTF. CDR3 DNA: TGTGCCAGCAGTTCACGGGGACAGGGGGTCGTTTCCTATGGCTACACCTTC.

CDR3 amino acids: CASSQESWAGEETQYF. CDR3 nucleotides: TGTGCCAGCAGCCAAGAGTCCTGGGCAGGAGAAGAGACCCAGTACTTC. V is TRBV4-2 and J is TRBJ2-5; no definite D call. CDR3 length: 16 residues. V was shortened by 0 bases and J by 3 bases, with 14 bases between the two germline ends. CDR1 LGHNA and CDR2 YNFKEQ come from the germline V gene.

This chain joins TRBV7-3 and TRBJ2-1, with 8 bases fitting TRBD2. The CDR3 length is 16 residues. Germline lookup yields CDR1 SGHTA and CDR2 FQGTGA. With 5 bases clipped from V and 0 bases from J, the junction kept 6 bases outside the gene matches. The CDR3 here is CASSRLASSSYNEQFF. In nucleotides, the CDR3 is TGTGCCAGCAGCCGACTAGCGTCAAGCTCCTACAATGAGCAGTTCTTC. Looking up the rest from reference TRBV7-3 and TRBJ2-1 gives the full variable domain: GAGVSQTPSNKVTEKGKYVELRCDPISGHTALYWYRQSLGQGPEFLIYFQGTGAADDSGLPNDRFFAVRPEGSVSTLKIQRTERGDSAVYLCASSRLASSSYNEQFFGPGTRLTVL.

This chain links TRBV10-3 with TRBJ2-7; no reliable D call. In germline, CDR1 is ENHRY, CDR2 SYGVKD. V lost 6 bases to trimming and J lost 0 bases, with 9 bases between them. This CDR3 has 13 amino acids. The DNA for the CDR3 is TGTGCCATCAGGGACGAAAGCTCCTACGAGCAGTACTTC. It codes for CAIRDESSYEQYF.

The chain has TRBV6-5 and TRBJ2-2; D possibly corresponds to TRBD1 (6 bases). The V and J ends lost 2 bases and 6 bases respectively, with 16 bases between them. This CDR3 spans 16 amino acids. The V gene's germline CDR1 is MNHEY and CDR2 SVGAGI. CDR3 sequence reads: CASSYTGYRVAGELFF. Written as DNA, the CDR3 is TGTGCCAGCAGTTACACGGGGTACAGGGTGGCCGGGGAGCTGTTTTTT.

This clone is a singleton in its sample. V gene TRBV4-3 combines with J gene TRBJ2-7; D is perhaps TRBD1 (5 bases). The ends were cut back, 0 bases at V and 2 bases at J, with 14 bases in the middle. Germline V gene sequence: CDR1 LGHNA, CDR2 YSLEER. The CDR3 contains 16 residues. CDR3 sequence reads: CASSQDWQGGTYEQYF. The CDR3 nucleotides are TGCGCCAGCAGCCAAGATTGGCAGGGTGGAACCTACGAGCAGTACTTC.

V is TRBV6-4 and J is TRBJ2-5; D gene unclear. This CDR3 comprises 12 residues. CDR1 is MRHNA, CDR2 SNTAGT, per germline. Trimming took off 4 bases at V and 9 bases at J, with 12 bases between the two ends. CDR3 in DNA: TGTGCCAGCAGTGTTAACTCGGTGGCCCAGTACTTC. Amino acid sequence: CASSVNSVAQYF.

Here the CDR3 reads CASSFHSSSYNEQFF. Written as DNA, the CDR3 is TGTGCCAGCAGCTTTCACTCGAGCTCCTACAATGAGCAGTTCTTC. This chain joins TRBV7-2 and TRBJ2-1; D unclear. The CDR3 loop spans 15 amino acids. Trimming left V 3 bases short and J 0 bases short, with 9 bases between. Looked up from germline, CDR1 is SGHTA and CDR2 is FQGNSA.

This clone was detected only once. V and J are TRBV15 and TRBJ2-7, with D tentatively TRBD2 (6 bases). CDR1 is LNHNV and CDR2 is YYDKDF in the germline V gene (reference sequence). CDR3 length: 15 residues. The ends were cut back, 1 base at V and 6 bases at J, with 16 bases in the middle. The CDR3, as DNA: TGTGCCACCAGCAGAGTTGGAGCGGGCTTCGGCGAGCAGTACTTC. This encodes CATSRVGAGFGEQYF.

This chain joins TRBV6-6 and TRBJ2-7; no clear D. The CDR3 consists of 12 residues. Germline CDR1 is MNHNY and CDR2 is SVGAGI (reference sequence). The V and J ends lost 2 bases and 4 bases respectively, with 6 bases between them. In DNA form, the CDR3 reads TGTGCCAGCAGTTACACGACGTACGAGCAGTACTTC. It codes for CASSYTTYEQYF.

The J gene is TRBJ1-5, the V gene TRBV10-3; D not resolved. The CDR3 has 15 residues. The V end was cut by 1 base, the J end by 4 bases, with 11 bases between. Germline CDR1 is ENHRY and CDR2 is SYGVKD. In DNA, the CDR3 is TGTGCCATCAGTGAGTTGGCGGAGGTAAATCAGCCCCAGCATTTT. This sequence encodes CAISELAEVNQPQHF.

V is TRBV5-1 and J is TRBJ1-1; 10 positions agree with TRBD1. This CDR3 is 15 amino acids long. Germline V gives CDR1 SGHRS, CDR2 YFSETQ. V shed 3 bases, J shed 5 bases, and the junction held 7 bases outside the gene matches. CDR3 in amino acids: CASSSGQGGFTEAFF. The CDR3 DNA reads TGCGCCAGCAGCTCAGGACAGGGGGGATTTACTGAAGCTTTCTTT.

For the CDR3, the DNA is TGTGCCAGCAGTTTATATGGTGGCGGGCAAGAGACCCAGTACTTC. The encoded protein is CASSLYGGGQETQYF. The V gene is TRBV28, the J gene TRBJ2-5, with a possible D match to TRBD2 (5 bases). CDR1 is MDHEN, CDR2 SYDVKM, per germline. Trimming stripped 1 base from V and 2 bases from J, with 11 bases between. This CDR3 spans 15 amino acids.

CDR3 in DNA: TGCGCCAGCAGCCAAGATCCCCCGGACAGGGTCGGCGGAAACACCATATATTTT. This encodes CASSQDPPDRVGGNTIYF. The chain recombines TRBV4-3 with TRBJ1-3, with 8 bases matching TRBD1. The CDR3 is 18 amino acids. The germline V gene has CDR1 LGHNA and CDR2 YSLEER. V shed 0 bases and J 4 bases; nucleotides not matched to a gene: 11.

This chain connects TRBV4-1 to TRBJ2-7, with D perhaps TRBD1 or TRBD2 (5 bases each). V lost 4 bases and J lost 2, with 18 bases in between. This CDR3 comprises 16 residues. The germline CDR1 and CDR2 sequences are MGHRA and YSYEKL. The CDR3 here is CASSPLPQGAPYEQYF. CDR3 coding DNA: TGCGCCAGCAGCCCCCTCCCGCAGGGAGCACCCTACGAGCAGTACTTC.

V and J are TRBV19 and TRBJ2-3, with D possibly called TRBD1 or TRBD2 (5 bases each). CDR3 length: 14 amino acids. Germline CDR1 is LNHDA and CDR2 is SQIVND (reference sequence). Trimming removed 1 base at V and 11 bases at J, with 16 bases between. CDR3 DNA sequence: TGTGCCAGTAGTATAGGAGTATCGGGGCTTGAGCAGTATTTT. It specifies CASSIGVSGLEQYF.

This sequence joins TRBV4-3 and TRBJ2-1; 10 positions agree with TRBD2. The CDR3 is made up of 16 amino acids. The germline V gene has CDR1 LGHNA and CDR2 YSLEER. Trimming cost V 5 bases and J 3 bases; bases outside gene matches: 7. The chain's CDR3 is CASSEGLADLYNEQFF. The CDR3 DNA sequence: TGCGCCAGCAGCGAAGGACTAGCGGACCTCTACAATGAGCAGTTCTTC.

CDR3 nucleotide sequence: TGTGCCAGCAGTGCCCGGGACTACCCATACGAGCAGTACTTC. It is translated as CASSARDYPYEQYF. V gene TRBV25-1 combines with J gene TRBJ2-7, with TRBD2 matching over 7 bases. V gave up 4 bases and J gave up 4 bases; unmatched junction bases: 7. The CDR3 loop spans 14 amino acids. From germline, CDR1 is MGHDK and CDR2 SYGVNS.

The chain is built from TRBV4-3 and TRBJ1-2; TRBD1 matches 7 bases. The CDR3 is 15 amino acids. Germline V gene data show CDR1 as LGHNA and CDR2 as YSLEER. J was trimmed by 4 bases and V by 0 bases; bases with no gene match: 5. The CDR3, as DNA: TGCGCCAGCAGCCAAGAAACAAGGGGGCTCTATGGCTACACCTTC. Translation: CASSQETRGLYGYTF.

The chain uses TRBV4-2 and TRBJ2-7; D possibly uses TRBD1 or TRBD2 (6 bases each). Germline loops: CDR1 LGHNA, CDR2 YNFKEQ. The V gene lost 0 bases and the J gene lost 1 base, with 10 bases spanning the gap. This CDR3 region has 15 residues. Written as DNA, the CDR3 is TGTGCCAGCAGCCAAGAAGGAGGGGGTTCCTACGAGCAGTACTTC. It codes for CASSQEGGGSYEQYF.

The chain uses TRBV5-1 and TRBJ2-7; TRBD2 agrees at 7 bases. Losses at the gene ends were 0 bases for V and 3 bases for J; bases not matched to a gene: 6. The germline V gene encodes CDR1 SGHRS and CDR2 YFSETQ. CDR3 length: 15 residues. The CDR3 DNA sequence: TGCGCCAGCAGCTTGGCGGCTAGCGGAGGCTACGAGCAGTACTTC. This codes for CASSLAASGGYEQYF.